The 14 T cell receptor beta chains below come from one sample, sequenced in a study of T cells in Graves' hyperthyroidism and ophthalmopathy. Regions amplified from RNA transcripts were the TCR beta CDR3 regions. The TCR CDR3 first-round RT-PCR relied on the HTBI primer set. TCRdb re-called the multiplex PCR reads with MiXCR, one entry per CDR3 protein. The top ten hold 29% of the sample, which has roughly 180,000 distinct CDR3 sequences, over 15% seen once. The material sequenced was blood. Source of these receptors: a woman aged 45-60 years with Graves' hyperthyroidism.

Ten or more counts support this clonotype. The genes are TRBV7-2 and TRBJ2-3; D is possibly TRBD2 (6 bases). This CDR3 is built from 16 residues. Germline CDR1 and CDR2: SGHTA and FQGNSA. Trimming removed 5 bases at V and 5 bases at J, with 20 bases between. The CDR3 sequence: CASSVRGILGGDTQYF. DNA of the CDR3: TGTGCCAGCAGCGTCCGCGGGATCCTGGGGGGAGATACGCAGTATTTT.

This clonotype was observed at least ten times. In nucleotides, the CDR3 is TGCGCCAGCAGCTTGGATTCGACAGGTACTAGCACAGATACGCAGTATTTT. Its translation: CASSLDSTGTSTDTQYF. The chain carries TRBV5-1 and TRBJ2-3, with a tentative D call TRBD1 (6 bases). Germline lookup yields CDR1 SGHRS and CDR2 YFSETQ. CDR3 length: 17 amino acids. Trimming cost V 0 bases and J 0 bases, with 14 bases left between them.

This clonotype was seen ten or more times. The V call is TRBV5-1, the J call TRBJ1-2; D uncertain. CDR3 length: 15 residues. The V end was cut by 4 bases, the J end by 6 bases, with 19 bases between. Germline CDR1 is SGHRS and CDR2 is YFSETQ. The CDR3 spells CASSQMVAGSDGYTF. The CDR3 region has the DNA TGCGCCAGCAGCCAGATGGTCGCGGGTTCGGATGGCTACACCTTC.

This clonotype was detected many times. The chain links TRBV29-1 to TRBJ1-1; 8 bases match TRBD1. CDR3 length equals 14 residues. Losses at the gene ends were 7 bases for V and 0 bases for J; bases not matched to a gene: 7. Germline CDR1 reads SQVTM; CDR2 reads ANQGSEA. CDR3 DNA sequence: TGCAGCGGATGGACAGGGAGCATGAACACTGAAGCTTTCTTT. This sequence encodes CSGWTGSMNTEAFF.

This clonotype occurred many times. Sequence at one end of the junction differs from germline and may be a read error. The V and J genes are TRBV19 and TRBJ1-2; 7 nucleotides agree with TRBD1. Germline CDR1 is LNHDA and CDR2 is SQIVND (reference sequence). This CDR3 is 12 amino acids long. The CDR3 protein is CASSPRQGSQSF. DNA for the CDR3: TGTGCCAGTAGTCCACGACAGGGCAGTCAGTCCTTC.

This clonotype was picked up many times. This sequence joins TRBV20-1 and TRBJ1-1; D is unclear. V was trimmed by 3 bases and J by 0 bases, leaving 5 bases between them. The CDR3 covers 12 residues. Germline CDR1 and CDR2: DFQATT and SNEGSKA (reference sequence). CDR3: CSASKVNTEAFF. DNA for the CDR3: TGCAGTGCTAGTAAGGTGAACACTGAAGCTTTCTTT.

A few counts support this clonotype. The rearrangement links TRBV13 to TRBJ1-1; perhaps TRBD1 as D (6 bases). CDR1 is PRHDT and CDR2 is FYEKMQ in the germline V gene (reference sequence). Trimming removed 7 bases at V and 3 bases at J, with 12 bases between. There are 13 residues in the CDR3. CDR3 sequence: CASTGAGDTEAFF. The CDR3 nucleotides read TGTGCCAGCACAGGGGCCGGCGACACTGAAGCTTTCTTT.

The sample holds many counts of this clonotype. This chain uses TRBV3-1 with TRBJ2-7; 7 nucleotides agree with TRBD1. The CDR3 sequence is 14 residues long. CDR1 and CDR2 (germline): LGHDT, YNNKEL (reference sequence). V was clipped by 2 bases and J by 4 bases; unmatched bases: 5. The CDR3 DNA reads as TGTGCCAGCAGCCAACTAGGGACAGCTTACGAGCAGTACTTC. It translates to CASSQLGTAYEQYF.

The chain employs TRBV20-1 and TRBJ1-3; D is undetermined. The V gene lost 0 bases and the J gene lost 0 bases, with 9 bases spanning the gap. Germline CDR1 and CDR2: DFQATT and SNEGSKA (reference sequence). CDR3 length equals 15 residues. The CDR3 here is CSARDLNLSGNTIYF. CDR3 coding DNA: TGCAGTGCTAGAGATCTGAACCTCTCTGGAAACACCATATATTTT.

At least ten counts were recorded for this clonotype. The chain combines TRBV12-3 or TRBV12-4 with TRBJ1-5; unclear D gene. The V end was cut by 3 bases, the J end by 0 bases, with 15 bases between. This CDR3 spans 17 amino acids. The CDR3 reads CASSFRLQANSNQPQHF. CDR3 sequence (DNA): TGTGCCAGCAGTTTCCGGCTCCAAGCAAATAGCAATCAGCCCCAGCATTTT.

This clonotype was counted at least ten times. This chain uses TRBV6-6 with TRBJ1-5; unclear D gene. The V and J ends lost 2 bases and 11 bases respectively, with 10 bases between them. The CDR3 length is 12 residues. Germline CDR1 and CDR2: MNHNY and SVGAGI (reference sequence). CDR3 nucleotides: TGTGCCAGCAGTTACACGGCGGAGGCCCAGCATTTT. This codes for CASSYTAEAQHF.

As concerns this clonotype: One end of the junction varies from germline; a read error may be responsible. The V and J genes are TRBV6-2 or TRBV6-3 and TRBJ1-5, with TRBD1 matching over 7 bases. Germline values: CDR1 MNHEY, CDR2 SVGEGT. The CDR3 runs 15 residues. CDR3 loop: CAGSYPGQENQPQHF. CDR3 bases: TGTGCCGGCAGTTACCCTGGACAGGAGAATCAGCCCCAGCATTTT.

This clonotype came up many times. The rearrangement joins TRBV6-2 or TRBV6-3 to TRBJ2-2; 8 nucleotides line up with TRBD1. The V gene end was trimmed by 6 bases and the J gene end by 8 bases; junction bases not matched to a gene: 5. The CDR3 spans 13 residues. The V gene's germline CDR1 is MNHEY and CDR2 SVGEGT. The CDR3, as DNA: TGTGCCAGCAGAAACAGGGGGACGGGGGAGCTGTTTTTT. Translated: CASRNRGTGELFF.

This clonotype was seen more than once but under ten times. The V and J genes are TRBV6-1 and TRBJ2-3; TRBD1 matches 7 bases. Per germline, CDR1 MNHNS and CDR2 SASEGT. The V and J ends lost 8 bases and 0 bases, in that order; junction bases with no gene match: 14. The CDR3 runs 17 residues. Here the CDR3 DNA reads TGTGCCAGCGTGTCACAGGGGCTGATACCTAGCACAGATACGCAGTATTTT. Protein product: CASVSQGLIPSTDTQYF.